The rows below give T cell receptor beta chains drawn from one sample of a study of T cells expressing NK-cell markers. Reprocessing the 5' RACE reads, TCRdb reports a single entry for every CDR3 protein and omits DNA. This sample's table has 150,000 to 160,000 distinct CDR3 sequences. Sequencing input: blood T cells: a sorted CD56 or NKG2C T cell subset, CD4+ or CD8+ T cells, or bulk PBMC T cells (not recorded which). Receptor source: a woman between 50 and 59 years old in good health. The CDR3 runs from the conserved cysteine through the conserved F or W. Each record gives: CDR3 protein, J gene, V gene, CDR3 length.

CASSFYPWISYNSPLHF	TRBJ1-6	TRBV27	17
CASSLSRGSREQYF	TRBJ2-7	TRBV12-3/TRBV12-4	14
CASSIMSLRRTSGNNEQFF	TRBJ2-1	TRBV19	19
CASSPTGPGEKLFF	TRBJ1-4	TRBV7-9	14
CASSNGLWQPQHF	TRBJ1-5	TRBV19	13
CASSQDGMNEQFF	TRBJ2-1	TRBV3-1	13
CSARDRRDSNQPQHF	TRBJ1-5	TRBV20-1	15
CSARAMLAGDTYEQYF	TRBJ2-7	TRBV20-1	16
CSVEVGDEQFF	TRBJ2-1	TRBV29-1	11
CASSPGRDSLSNEQFF	TRBJ2-1	TRBV11-2	16
CASSPLSGGYYEQYF	TRBJ2-7	TRBV4-1	15
CASSYTTFAEFF	TRBJ2-1	TRBV12-3/TRBV12-4	12
CASSLFGTSTDTQYF	TRBJ2-3	TRBV5-1	15
CASSAGDVSGANVLTF	TRBJ2-6	TRBV25-1	16
CAIRDSELEPQHF	TRBJ1-5	TRBV10-3	13
CSVEGGNEQFF	TRBJ2-1	TRBV29-1	11
CATERLNTGELFF	TRBJ2-2	TRBV7-9	13
CASSLGTSGLTDTQYF	TRBJ2-3	TRBV7-7	16
CASSPTGSTKNIQYF	TRBJ2-4	TRBV7-9	15
CASSLAGNYNEQFF	TRBJ2-1	TRBV6-1	14
CASGDLRDRDPDTQYF	TRBJ2-3	TRBV27	16
CASHRKGTEAFF	TRBJ1-1	TRBV27	12
CASSVMGGISGANVLTF	TRBJ2-6	TRBV9	17
CASSLGRTDLKNIQYF	TRBJ2-4	TRBV5-1	16
CASSLAGLNTEAFF	TRBJ1-1	TRBV27	14
CASSPETPGQRANEQFF	TRBJ2-1	TRBV11-2	17
CASGWRVGEQFF	TRBJ2-1	TRBV27	12
CASSSRTGRLDTQYF	TRBJ2-3	TRBV7-9	15
CATKTPRTPLNQETQYF	TRBJ2-5	TRBV24-1	17
CASSLSTVPNQPQHF	TRBJ1-5	TRBV13	15
CASWGGGSETQYF	TRBJ2-5	TRBV27	13
CAYSQGLQNTEAFF	TRBJ1-1	TRBV11-3	14
CSAWGSGRYRTDTQYF	TRBJ2-3	TRBV20-1	16